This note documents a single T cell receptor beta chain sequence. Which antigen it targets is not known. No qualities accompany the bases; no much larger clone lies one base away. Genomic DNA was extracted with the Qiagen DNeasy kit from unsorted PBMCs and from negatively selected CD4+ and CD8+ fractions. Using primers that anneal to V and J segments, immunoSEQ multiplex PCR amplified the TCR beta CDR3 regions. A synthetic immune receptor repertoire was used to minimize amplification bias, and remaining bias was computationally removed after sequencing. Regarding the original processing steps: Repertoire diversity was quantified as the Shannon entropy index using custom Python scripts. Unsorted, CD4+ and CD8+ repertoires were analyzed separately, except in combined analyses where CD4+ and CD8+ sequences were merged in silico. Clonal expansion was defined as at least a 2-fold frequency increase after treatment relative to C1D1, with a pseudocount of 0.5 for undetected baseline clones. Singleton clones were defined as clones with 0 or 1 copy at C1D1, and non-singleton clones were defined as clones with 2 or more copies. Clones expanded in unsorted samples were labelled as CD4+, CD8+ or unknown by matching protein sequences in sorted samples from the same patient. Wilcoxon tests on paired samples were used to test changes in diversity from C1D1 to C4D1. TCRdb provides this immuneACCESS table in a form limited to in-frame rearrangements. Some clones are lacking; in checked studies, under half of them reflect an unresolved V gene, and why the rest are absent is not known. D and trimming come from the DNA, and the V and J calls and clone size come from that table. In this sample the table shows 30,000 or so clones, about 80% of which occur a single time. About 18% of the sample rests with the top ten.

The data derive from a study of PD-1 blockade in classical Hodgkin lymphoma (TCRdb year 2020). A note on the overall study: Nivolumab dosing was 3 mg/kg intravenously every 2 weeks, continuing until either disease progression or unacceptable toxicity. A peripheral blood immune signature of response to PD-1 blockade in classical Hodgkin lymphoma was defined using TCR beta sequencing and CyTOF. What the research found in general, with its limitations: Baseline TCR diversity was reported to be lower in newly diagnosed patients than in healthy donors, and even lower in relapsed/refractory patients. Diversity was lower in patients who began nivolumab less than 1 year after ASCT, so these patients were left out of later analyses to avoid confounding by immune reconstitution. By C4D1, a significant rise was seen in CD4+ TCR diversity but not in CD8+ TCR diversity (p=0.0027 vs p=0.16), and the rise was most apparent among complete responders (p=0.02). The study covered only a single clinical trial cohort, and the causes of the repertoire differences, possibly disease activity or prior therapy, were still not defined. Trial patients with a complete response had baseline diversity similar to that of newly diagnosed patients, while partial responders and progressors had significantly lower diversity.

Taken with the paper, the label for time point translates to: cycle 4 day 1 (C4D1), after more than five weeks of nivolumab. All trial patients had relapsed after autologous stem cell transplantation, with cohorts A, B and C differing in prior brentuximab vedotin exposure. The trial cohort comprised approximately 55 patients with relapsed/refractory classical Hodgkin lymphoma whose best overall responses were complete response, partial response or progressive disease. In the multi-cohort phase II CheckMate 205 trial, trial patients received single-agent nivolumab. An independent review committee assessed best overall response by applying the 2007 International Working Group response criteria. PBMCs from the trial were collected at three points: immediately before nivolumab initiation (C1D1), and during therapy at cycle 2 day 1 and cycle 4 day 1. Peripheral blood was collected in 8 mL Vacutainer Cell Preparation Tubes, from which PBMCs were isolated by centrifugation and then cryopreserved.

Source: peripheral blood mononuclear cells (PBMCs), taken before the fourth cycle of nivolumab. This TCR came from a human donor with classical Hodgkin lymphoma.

Read as DNA, the sequence is TGCGCCAGCAGCCAAGGTGGAGGGTTAGGCGAGACCCAGTACTTC. Its protein product is CASSQGGGLGETQYF. This chain is built from TRBV4-3 and TRBJ2-5; the D segment could be TRBD2, given 6 matching bases. The V end loses 1 base and the J end loses 5 bases, and a stretch of 14 bases separates them. The CDR3 goes from the cysteine to the phenylalanine over 15 residues. Kept here is only the CDR3 DNA, which spans 45 bases and is read in frame from base 1. Taken from the germline V gene, the CDR1 and CDR2 loops are LGHNA and YSLEER.